This T cell receptor beta chain originates from a study of identical twins. This CDR3 is 15 amino acids long. Germline-derived CDR1 and CDR2 are SNHLY and FYNNEI. Trimming stripped 7 bases from V and 5 bases from J, with 21 bases between. TCRdb passed the 5' RACE reads through MiXCR, listing each CDR3 protein once. Of 200,000 to 250,000 distinct CDR3 sequences listed, about 7% were seen once; the top ten hold around 3.4%. This clonotype came up a few times. Its antigen remains unknown. Study results and limitations: Models, which agreed with sharing between unrelated individuals, nonetheless underestimated the out-of-frame TCR alpha sharing seen in monozygotic twins. Sharing of beta out-of-frame sequences by twins showed a weaker excess.

The same data also went into a second study, on yellow fever vaccine responses in identical twins.

The gene calls are TRBV2 and TRBJ2-7; TRBD1 or TRBD2 may be the D gene (5 bases each). Sequenced input: memory (CD45RO+) T cells sorted from blood. This clonotype was sampled from a woman aged 18 to 35 in good health. The CDR3 nucleotides read TGTGCCAGCATATCCCGGGACGCTCGCGTCAACGAGCAGTACTTC. It codes for CASISRDARVNEQYF.